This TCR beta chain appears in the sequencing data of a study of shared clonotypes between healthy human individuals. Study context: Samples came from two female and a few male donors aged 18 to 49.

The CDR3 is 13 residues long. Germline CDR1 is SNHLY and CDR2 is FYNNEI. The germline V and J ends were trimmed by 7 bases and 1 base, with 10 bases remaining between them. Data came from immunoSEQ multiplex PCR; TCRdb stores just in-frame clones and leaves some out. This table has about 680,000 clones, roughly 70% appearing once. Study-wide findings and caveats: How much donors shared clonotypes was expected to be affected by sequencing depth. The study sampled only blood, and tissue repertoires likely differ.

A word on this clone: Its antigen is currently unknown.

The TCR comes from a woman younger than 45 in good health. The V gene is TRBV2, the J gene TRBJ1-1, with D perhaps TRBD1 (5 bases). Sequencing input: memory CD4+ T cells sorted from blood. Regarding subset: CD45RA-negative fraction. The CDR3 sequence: CASTGTANTEAFF. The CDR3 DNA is TGTGCCAGCACTGGGACGGCGAACACTGAAGCTTTCTTT.